These T cell receptor beta chains were read from a single sample in a study of blood T cell repertoires in COVID-19. Only in-frame clones appear in the TCRdb table, and some are missing; sequencing was by immunoSEQ multiplex PCR. The sample has roughly 290,000 clones, approximately 85% seen once. Source material: PBMCs or T cells enriched from blood (not recorded which). The receptors stem from a man aged 25-40 years who had recovered from COVID-19. The CDR3 runs from the conserved cysteine through the conserved F or W. D genes are given only for firm matches. Size values are once, few and many counts, or a class for expanded clones, and some rows have none.

TRBV14	TRBD1	-	TRBJ2-2	TGTGCCAGCAGCCCAGGACAGGACTTACTCGCGAACACCGGGGAGCTGTTTTTT	CASSPGQDLLANTGELFF
TRBV7-9	TRBD2	-	TRBJ2-5	TGTGCCAGCAGCTTAAGACTAGCGGGGGTCCAAGAGACCCAGTACTTC	CASSLRLAGVQETQYF
TRBV12-3/TRBV12-4	-	-	TRBJ1-1	TGTGCCAGCGGGGACATGAACACTGAAGCTTTCTTT	CASGDMNTEAFF
TRBV19	-	-	TRBJ1-1	TGTGCCAGTAGTATTGGGCAGTTGAACACTGAAGCTTTCTTT	CASSIGQLNTEAFF
TRBV24-1	TRBD1	-	TRBJ1-2	TGTGCCACCAGTGATTGGACAGGGGACTATGGCTACACCTTC	CATSDWTGDYGYTF
TRBV19	-	-	TRBJ2-3	TGTGCCAGTAGTCCCAGCGGTACTAGCACAGATACGCAGTATTTT	CASSPSGTSTDTQYF
TRBV4-1	-	-	TRBJ1-5	TGCGCCAGCAGCCAAGGACGAGGAGCACGAAATCAGCCCCAGCATTTT	CASSQGRGARNQPQHF
TRBV2	TRBD2	-	TRBJ2-3	TGTGCCAGCCAACCGACTAGCGGGGGGGCAGATACGCAGTATTTT	CASQPTSGGADTQYF
TRBV3-1/TRBV3-2	TRBD1	-	TRBJ1-3	TGTGCCAGCAGCCTCTTAGGGACAGGGATCGAGAACACCATATATTTT	CASSLLGTGIENTIYF
TRBV5-4	-	-	TRBJ1-4	TGTGCCAGCAGCGTATCCATGGCCCCCAATGAAAAACTGTTTTTT	CASSVSMAPNEKLFF
TRBV7-8	-	many	TRBJ1-1	TGTGCCAGCAGCTTAGAACGGTCCACTGAAGCTTTCTTT	CASSLERSTEAFF
TRBV9	-	once	TRBJ2-5	TGTGCCAGCAGCGCCGGGACAACGCTACAAGAGACCCAGTACTTC	CASSAGTTLQETQYF
TRBV5-6	-	-	TRBJ2-7	TGTGCCAGCAGCCGAACATCCTACGAGCAGTACTTC	CASSRTSYEQYF
TRBV18	-	once	TRBJ1-1	TGTGCCAGCTCACCACGGGGCCGGAACACTGAAGCTTTCTTT	CASSPRGRNTEAFF
TRBV25-1	-	-	TRBJ1-1	TGTGCCAGCAGTGAATACAGGGATAGCACTGAAGCTTTCTTT	CASSEYRDSTEAFF
TRBV5-1	TRBD2	few	TRBJ2-7	TGCGCCAGCAGCTTGTTTACTAGCGGAACCTACGAGCAGTACTTC	CASSLFTSGTYEQYF
TRBV5-5	TRBD1	-	TRBJ1-6	TGTGCCAGCAGCGGGGGGACAGGGAGGTCCTATAATTCACCCCTCCACTTT	CASSGGTGRSYNSPLHF
TRBV11-2	-	few	TRBJ1-3	TGTGCCAGCAGCTTAGAGAGTGGAAACACCATATATTTT	CASSLESGNTIYF
TRBV6-6	TRBD1	-	TRBJ1-2	TGTGCCAGCAGTACCGGGACAGGGGGCAGGGGCTACACCTTC	CASSTGTGGRGYTF
TRBV12-3/TRBV12-4	-	-	TRBJ1-6	TGTGCCAGCAGTTTAGCGCAGAATTCACCCCTCCACTTT	CASSLAQNSPLHF
TRBV3-1/TRBV3-2	TRBD1	-	TRBJ1-2	TGTGCCAGCAGCCTCGGGACAGGAGGGGCCTATGGCTACACCTTC	CASSLGTGGAYGYTF
TRBV2	-	-	TRBJ1-1	TGTGCCAGCAGTGAATTGGGCCAGAACACTGAAGCTTTCTTT	CASSELGQNTEAFF
TRBV20-1	-	-	TRBJ1-2	TGCAGTGCTAGTCCAGGGCTGGCAGAGGGCTACACCTTC	CSASPGLAEGYTF
TRBV14	-	-	TRBJ1-1	TGTGCCAGCAGCCCCCGTGGAGAATGGTACACTGAAGCTTTCTTT	CASSPRGEWYTEAFF
TRBV4-2	-	once	TRBJ1-2	TGTGCCAGCAGCCAAGATCCAGGGTCTAACTATGGCTACACCTTC	CASSQDPGSNYGYTF
TRBV4-3	TRBD2	few	TRBJ2-1	TGCGCCAGCAGCCATAACGGGGGGTTGAGCTCCTACAATGAGCAGTTCTTC	CASSHNGGLSSYNEQFF
TRBV14	-	-	TRBJ1-1	TGTGCCAGCAGAGGGCCCAACAGGGTCACTGAAGCTTTCTTT	CASRGPNRVTEAFF
TRBV30	TRBD2	-	TRBJ2-5	TGTGCCTGGAGTGTAGGGACTAGCGAAGAGACCCAGTACTTC	CAWSVGTSEETQYF
TRBV19	TRBD1	once	TRBJ1-1	TGTGCCAGTTCTTTCCAGGGGGCCTCGAACACTGAAGCTTTCTTT	CASSFQGASNTEAFF
TRBV28	-	-	TRBJ2-7	TGTGCCAGCAGTCTACAAGAGGGGGGGCGGAACGAGCAGTACTTC	CASSLQEGGRNEQYF
TRBV30	-	once	TRBJ1-2	TGTGCCTGGAGAGGGGACAACCTCTATGGCTACACCTTC	CAWRGDNLYGYTF
TRBV7-2	TRBD2	-	TRBJ2-3	TGTGCCAGCAGCTTCCAGCGGGGGAGCACAGATACGCAGTATTTT	CASSFQRGSTDTQYF
TRBV4-1	-	-	TRBJ2-3	TGCGCCAGCAGCCAAGACCCGAGCCAGGCAGATACGCAGTATTTT	CASSQDPSQADTQYF
TRBV25-1	-	-	TRBJ1-6	TGTGCCAGCAAGGAGTCGAGCTCCTATAATTCACCCCTCCACTTT	CASKESSSYNSPLHF
TRBV2	-	-	TRBJ1-2	TGTGCCAGCAGTGAACTAGACTCCGATGGCTACACCTTC	CASSELDSDGYTF
TRBV24-1	TRBD1	once	TRBJ2-2	TGTGCCACCAGTGACAGGGACAGGGGACGGTGGAACACCGGGGAGCTGTTTTTT	CATSDRDRGRWNTGELFF
TRBV28	-	-	TRBJ1-6	TGTGCCAGCAGTGGACAGTATAATTCACCCCTCCACTTT	CASSGQYNSPLHF
TRBV19	TRBD1	-	TRBJ2-2	TGTGCCAGTAGAGGTAGACAGGGGGTAACCGGGGAGCTGTTTTTT	CASRGRQGVTGELFF
TRBV7-3	TRBD1	-	TRBJ1-1	TGTGCCAGCAGCACCGGACAGGGGATGGGGACTGAAGCTTTCTTT	CASSTGQGMGTEAFF
TRBV5-1	TRBD1	-	TRBJ2-3	TGCGCCAGCAGCTTAACCGGGACAGAGGTGACAGATACGCAGTATTTT	CASSLTGTEVTDTQYF
TRBV30	-	-	TRBJ1-2	TGTGCCTGGAGTGGGGCGGGTGGCTACACCTTC	CAWSGAGGYTF
TRBV2	-	-	TRBJ1-2	TGTGCCAGCAGTGATGGCGTCCGGGGAAACTATGGCTACACCTTC	CASSDGVRGNYGYTF